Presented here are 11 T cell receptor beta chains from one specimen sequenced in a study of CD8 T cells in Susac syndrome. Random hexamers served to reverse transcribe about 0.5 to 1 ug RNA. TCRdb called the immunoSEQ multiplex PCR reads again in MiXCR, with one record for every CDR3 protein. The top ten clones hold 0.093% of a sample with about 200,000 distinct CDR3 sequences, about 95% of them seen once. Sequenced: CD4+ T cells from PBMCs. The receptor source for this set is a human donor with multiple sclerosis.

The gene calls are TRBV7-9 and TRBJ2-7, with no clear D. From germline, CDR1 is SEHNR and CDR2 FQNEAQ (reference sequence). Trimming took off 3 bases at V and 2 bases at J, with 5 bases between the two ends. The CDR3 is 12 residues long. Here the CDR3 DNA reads TGTGCCAGCAGCTTCTCGGCCTACGAGCAGTACTTC. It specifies CASSFSAYEQYF.

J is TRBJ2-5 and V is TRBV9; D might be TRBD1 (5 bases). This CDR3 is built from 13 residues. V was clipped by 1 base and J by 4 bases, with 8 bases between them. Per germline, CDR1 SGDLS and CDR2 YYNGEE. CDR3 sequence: CASSVSGLETQYF. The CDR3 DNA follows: TGTGCCAGCAGCGTATCAGGGTTAGAGACCCAGTACTTC.

CDR3 amino acids: CASSEVPQRIQYF. CDR3 coding DNA: TGTGCCAGCAGTGAAGTCCCCCAGAGGATTCAGTACTTC. The chain has TRBV6-1 and TRBJ2-4; D is ambiguous. The germline V gene encodes CDR1 MNHNS and CDR2 SASEGT. V was shortened by 1 base and J by 10 bases, with 11 bases between the two germline ends. This CDR3 region has 13 residues.

CDR3 sequence: CASSQERQNTEAFF. The CDR3 coding sequence is TGTGCCAGCAGCCAAGAAAGACAGAACACTGAAGCTTTCTTT. This chain joins TRBV3-1 and TRBJ1-1, with D uncertain. V lost 0 bases and J lost 1, with 6 bases in between. CDR1 is LGHDT and CDR2 is YNNKEL in the germline V gene (reference sequence). The CDR3 runs 14 residues.

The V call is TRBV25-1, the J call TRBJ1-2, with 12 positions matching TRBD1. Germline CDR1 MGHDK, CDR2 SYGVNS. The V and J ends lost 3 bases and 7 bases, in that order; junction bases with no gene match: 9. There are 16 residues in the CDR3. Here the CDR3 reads CASSDPGTGGEGGYTF. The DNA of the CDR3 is TGTGCCAGCAGTGACCCCGGGACAGGGGGCGAGGGTGGCTACACCTTC.

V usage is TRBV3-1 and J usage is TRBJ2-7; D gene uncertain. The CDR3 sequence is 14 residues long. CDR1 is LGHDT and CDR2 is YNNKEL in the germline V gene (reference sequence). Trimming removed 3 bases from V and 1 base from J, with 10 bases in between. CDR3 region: CASSQVGPSYEQYF. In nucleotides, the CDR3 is TGTGCCAGCAGCCAGGTTGGCCCTTCCTACGAGCAGTACTTC.

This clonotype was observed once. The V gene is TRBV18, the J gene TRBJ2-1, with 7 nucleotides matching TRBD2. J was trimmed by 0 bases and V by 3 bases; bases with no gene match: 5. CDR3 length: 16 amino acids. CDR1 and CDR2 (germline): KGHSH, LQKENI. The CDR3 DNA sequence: TGTGCCAGCTCACCGACGGGGGGAAGCTCCTACAATGAGCAGTTCTTC. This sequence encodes CASSPTGGSSYNEQFF. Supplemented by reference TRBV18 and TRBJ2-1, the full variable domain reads NAGVMQNPRHLVRRRGQEARLRCSPMKGHSHVYWYRQLPEEGLKFMVYLQKENIIDESGMPKERFSAEFPKEGPSILRIQQVVRGDSAAYFCASSPTGGSSYNEQFFGPGTRLTVL.

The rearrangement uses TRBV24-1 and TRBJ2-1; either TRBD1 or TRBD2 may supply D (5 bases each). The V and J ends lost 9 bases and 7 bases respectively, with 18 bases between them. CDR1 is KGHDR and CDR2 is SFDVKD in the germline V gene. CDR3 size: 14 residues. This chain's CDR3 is CATSRASGTNEQFF. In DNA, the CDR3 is TGTGCCACCTCACGGGCGTCAGGGACGAATGAGCAGTTCTTC.

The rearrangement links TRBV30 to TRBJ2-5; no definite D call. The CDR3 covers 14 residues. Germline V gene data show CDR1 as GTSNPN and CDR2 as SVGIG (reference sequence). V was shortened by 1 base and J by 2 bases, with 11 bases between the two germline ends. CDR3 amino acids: CAWSAAWGQETQYF. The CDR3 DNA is TGTGCCTGGAGTGCTGCGTGGGGACAAGAGACCCAGTACTTC.

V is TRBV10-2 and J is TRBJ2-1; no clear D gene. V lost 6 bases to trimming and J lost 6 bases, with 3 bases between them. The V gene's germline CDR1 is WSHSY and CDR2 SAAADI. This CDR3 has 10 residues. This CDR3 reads CASRGNEQFF. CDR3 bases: TGCGCCAGCAGGGGCAATGAGCAGTTCTTC.

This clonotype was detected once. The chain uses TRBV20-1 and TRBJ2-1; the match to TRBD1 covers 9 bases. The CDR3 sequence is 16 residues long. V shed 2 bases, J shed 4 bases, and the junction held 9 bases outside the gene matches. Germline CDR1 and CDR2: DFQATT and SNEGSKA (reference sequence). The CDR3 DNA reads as TGCAGTGCTAGACTCCCGGGGACAGGGAGATACAATGAGCAGTTCTTC. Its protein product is CSARLPGTGRYNEQFF.